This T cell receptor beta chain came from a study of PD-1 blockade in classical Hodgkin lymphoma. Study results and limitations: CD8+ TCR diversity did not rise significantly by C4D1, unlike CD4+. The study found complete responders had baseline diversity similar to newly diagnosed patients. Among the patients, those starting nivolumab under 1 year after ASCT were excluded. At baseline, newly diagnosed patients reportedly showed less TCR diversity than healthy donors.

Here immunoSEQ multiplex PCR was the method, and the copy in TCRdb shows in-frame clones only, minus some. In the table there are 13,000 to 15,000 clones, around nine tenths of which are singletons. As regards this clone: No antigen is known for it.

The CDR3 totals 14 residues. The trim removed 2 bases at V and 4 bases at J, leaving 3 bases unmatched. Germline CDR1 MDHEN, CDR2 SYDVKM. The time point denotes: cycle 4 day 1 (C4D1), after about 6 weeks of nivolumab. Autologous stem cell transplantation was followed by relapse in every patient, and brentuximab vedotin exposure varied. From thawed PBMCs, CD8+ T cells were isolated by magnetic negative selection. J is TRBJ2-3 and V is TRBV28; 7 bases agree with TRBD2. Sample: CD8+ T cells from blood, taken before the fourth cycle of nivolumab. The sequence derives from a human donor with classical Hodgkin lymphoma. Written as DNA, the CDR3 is TGTGCCAGCAGTTTAGGGGAGGGGTCAGATACGCAGTATTTT. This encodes CASSLGEGSDTQYF.